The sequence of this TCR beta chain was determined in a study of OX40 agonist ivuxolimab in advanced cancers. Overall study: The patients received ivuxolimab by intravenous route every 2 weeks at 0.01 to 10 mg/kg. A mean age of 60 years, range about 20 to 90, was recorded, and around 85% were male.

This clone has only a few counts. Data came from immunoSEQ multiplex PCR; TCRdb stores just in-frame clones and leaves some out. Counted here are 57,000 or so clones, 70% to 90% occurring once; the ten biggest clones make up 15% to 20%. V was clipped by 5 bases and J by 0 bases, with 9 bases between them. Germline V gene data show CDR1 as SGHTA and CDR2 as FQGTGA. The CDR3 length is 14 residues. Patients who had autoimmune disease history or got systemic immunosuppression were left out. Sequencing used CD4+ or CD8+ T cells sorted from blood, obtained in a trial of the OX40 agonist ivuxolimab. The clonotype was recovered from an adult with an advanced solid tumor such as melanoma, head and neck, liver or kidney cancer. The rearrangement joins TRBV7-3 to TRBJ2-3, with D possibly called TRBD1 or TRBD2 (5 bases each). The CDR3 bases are TGTGCCAGCAGCCTGAGGGGAAGCACAGATACGCAGTATTTT. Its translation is CASSLRGSTDTQYF.